These 20 T cell receptor beta chains were all obtained from the same sample, sequenced in a study of tumor-infiltrating lymphocytes in primary liver carcinoma. cDNA specific to TCR beta was made from approximately 0.55 ug of total RNA, with a constant-region primer employed for priming. Investigators got TCR beta libraries out of three nested multiplex PCR rounds, done with slightly modified ARM-PCR. TRBV1-TRBV30 forward primers and a C-beta reverse primer were used in the first two PCR rounds, which each ran for approximately 10 cycles. One entry per CDR3 protein, called by TCRdb with MiXCR from the multiplex PCR reads. Counted here are 310,000 or so distinct CDR3 sequences, 58% occurring once; the ten biggest clones make up over 15%. Germline DNA was also extracted, and blood RNA derived from unsorted whole blood. Material: peripheral blood. The receptors here all came from a woman aged 30 to 39 with primary liver carcinoma and hepatitis B virus infection.

This clonotype was detected once. A much larger clone is a single base away; this may be a read error. This chain uses TRBV6-6 with TRBJ2-7, with 9 bases fitting TRBD2. This CDR3 is 16 amino acids long. Per germline, CDR1 MNHNY and CDR2 SVGAGI (reference sequence). V shed 8 bases and J 2 bases; nucleotides not matched to a gene: 13. CDR3 sequence: CASCDVAGDSPYEQYF. The DNA for the CDR3 is TGTGCCAGCTGTGACGTAGCGGGAGATTCTCCCTACGAGCAGTACTTC.

DNA for the CDR3: TGTGCCAGCACCCAGTGGGGACGAGGTCGTTACGAGCAGTACGTC. Encoded protein: CASTQWGRGRYEQYV. The rearrangement uses TRBV11-2 and TRBJ2-7; either TRBD1 or TRBD2 may supply D (5 bases each). This CDR3 contains 15 residues. Germline CDR1 is SGHAT and CDR2 is FQNNGV. V was clipped by 7 bases and J by 4 bases, with 20 bases between them.

The chain uses TRBV5-1 and TRBJ2-5, with TRBD1 as a possible D gene (6 bases). The CDR3 extends over 16 amino acids. V shed 0 bases and J shed 5 bases, with 17 bases lying between them. CDR1 SGHRS and CDR2 YFSETQ come from the germline V gene. In nucleotides, the CDR3 is TGCGCCAGCAGCTTGGTGGGACATTTAATTGCGGAGACCCAGTACTTC. This gives the protein CASSLVGHLIAETQYF.

The rearrangement joins TRBV5-8 to TRBJ1-1; TRBD1 is a possible D gene (5 bases). The V end was cut by 4 bases, the J end by 3 bases, with 16 bases between. There are 15 residues in the CDR3. Looked up from germline, CDR1 is SGHTS and CDR2 is YDEGEE. CDR3 coding DNA: TGTGCCAGCAGCCGGTCCGGACGCAGGGACACTGAAGCTTTCTTT. Translation gives CASSRSGRRDTEAFF.

On this clonotype itself: A much larger clonotype is one base distant, so this may be a read error. The chain recombines TRBV29-1 with TRBJ2-3; TRBD1 is a possible D gene (6 bases). Germline CDR1 and CDR2: SQVTM and ANQGSEA. V lost 7 bases and J 2 bases, leaving 16 bases between the germline ends. The CDR3 sequence is 14 residues long. The CDR3 region has the DNA TGCAGCGCCCGCCGGGACATAGACACAGATACGCAGTATTTT. It specifies CSARRDIDTDTQYF.

This clonotype was found many times. V and J are TRBV6-5 and TRBJ2-5; D gene unclear. The V gene lost 0 bases and the J gene lost 1 base, with 6 bases spanning the gap. The CDR3 spans 14 residues. In germline, CDR1 is MNHEY, CDR2 SVGAGI. CDR3 loop: CASSYSSLQETQYF. Here the CDR3 DNA reads TGTGCCAGCAGTTACTCGTCGCTCCAAGAGACCCAGTACTTC.

The sample holds one count of this clonotype. One end of the junction is discordant with germline, which a read error may explain. V gene TRBV29-1 combines with J gene TRBJ2-6, with TRBD1 as a possible D gene (6 bases). The germline gives CDR1 SQVTM, CDR2 ANQGSEA. There are 15 residues in the CDR3. Written as DNA, the CDR3 is TGCAGCGTGGTACAGAGGGGGTTTGGGGCCAACGTCCTAACTTTC. Its protein product is CSVVQRGFGANVLTF.

This chain joins TRBV28 and TRBJ1-1; 8 positions agree with TRBD1. This CDR3 has 17 amino acids. The V gene end was trimmed by 1 base and the J gene end by 0 bases; junction bases not matched to a gene: 7. CDR1 MDHEN and CDR2 SYDVKM come from the germline V gene. Written as DNA, the CDR3 is TGTGCCAGCAGTTTATTCTATCCCAGGGGGCTGAACACTGAAGCTTTCTTT. Its translation: CASSLFYPRGLNTEAFF.

For this clonotype: At one boundary the junction diverges from the germline segment, which might be a read error. This chain uses TRBV12-3 or TRBV12-4 with TRBJ2-1; TRBD2 is a possible D gene (6 bases). The CDR3 loop spans 15 amino acids. CDR3 nucleotides: TGTGCCAGCAGTTTTGTCGGGAGCTCCTACAATGGGCAGTTCTTC. Protein: CASSFVGSSYNGQFF.

This CDR3 reads CANTSGSKNIQYF. For the CDR3, the DNA is TGTGCCAACACCTCCGGGTCCAAAAACATTCAGTACTTC. The V gene is TRBV6-2 or TRBV6-3, the J gene TRBJ2-4, with unresolved D. V lost 10 bases and J lost 2, with 12 bases in between. The germline gives CDR1 MNHEY, CDR2 SVGEGT. The CDR3 covers 13 residues.

In its sample, this clonotype was seen many times. Here the CDR3 reads CASSPPTSAYNEQFF. In DNA, the CDR3 is TGTGCCAGCAGCCCCCCGACTAGCGCTTACAATGAGCAGTTCTTC. This chain joins TRBV11-2 and TRBJ2-1, with TRBD2 identical over 8 bases. Germline CDR1 is SGHAT and CDR2 is FQNNGV. Trimming cost V 5 bases and J 4 bases; bases outside gene matches: 7. The CDR3 has 15 residues.

The chain links TRBV7-8 to TRBJ2-1; weak D call: TRBD1 (6 bases). The length of the CDR3 is 15 residues. The germline V gene has CDR1 SGHVS and CDR2 FQNEAQ. Between the trimmed V and J ends, which lost 1 base and 7 bases, there was a span of 14 bases. The CDR3 nucleotides are TGTGCCAGCAGCTTAGTACTGGGGGCATATAATGAGCAGTTCTTC. Its translation: CASSLVLGAYNEQFF.

Only one count was recorded for this clonotype. This may arise from a read error, as a much more abundant clone is one base away. J is TRBJ2-5 and V is TRBV6-1; a weak D match, TRBD2 (6 bases). Germline loops: CDR1 MNHNS, CDR2 SASEGT. The CDR3 runs 14 residues. The CDR3 DNA reads TGTGTCAGCAGAAGTTCGGGAGACCCGGCGACCCAGTACTTC. Protein product: CVSRSSGDPATQYF.

This clonotype came up many times. In nucleotides, the CDR3 is TGTGCCAGCAGCCAAGACCGCCGGCAGCCCCAGCATTTT. Its translation is CASSQDRRQPQHF. The chain employs TRBV4-2 and TRBJ1-5; D is ambiguous. Per the germline V gene, CDR1 is LGHNA and CDR2 is YNFKEQ. The CDR3 has 13 amino acids. Between the trimmed V and J ends, which lost 0 bases and 7 bases, there was a span of 7 bases.

V usage is TRBV6-5 and J usage is TRBJ1-1, with D uncertain. The CDR3 runs to 13 residues. The V gene lost 0 bases and the J gene lost 11 bases, with 13 bases spanning the gap. Germline V gene data show CDR1 as MNHEY and CDR2 as SVGAGI. CDR3 region: CASSYSSYIEAFF. CDR3 in DNA: TGTGCCAGCAGTTACTCATCTTACATTGAGGCTTTCTTT.

Worth noting for this clonotype: This may be a read error: a much more frequent sequence differs by one nucleotide. The chain uses TRBV6-5 and TRBJ1-1, with D possibly matching TRBD1 (6 bases). Trimming stripped 4 bases from V and 0 bases from J, with 15 bases between. Germline assignment: CDR1 MNHEY and CDR2 SVGAGI. The CDR3 length is 16 residues. CDR3 bases: TGTGCCAGCAGTTCCTCGACAGGAGGGATGAACACTGAAGCTTTCTTT. It specifies CASSSSTGGMNTEAFF.

The chain is built from TRBV12-3 or TRBV12-4 and TRBJ2-2, with 12 bases that match TRBD1. Losses at the gene ends were 6 bases for V and 7 bases for J; bases not matched to a gene: 9. The CDR3 has 16 residues. The CDR3 spells CASRHPGQGAYGELFF. The DNA for the CDR3 is TGTGCCAGCAGGCACCCGGGACAGGGGGCTTACGGGGAGCTGTTTTTT.

About this clonotype: Possible read error: a much larger clone is one base away. The missing conserved phenylalanine or tryptophan at the end of this CDR3 makes a read error likely. This chain joins TRBV11-3 and TRBJ2-2; the D is unclear. The CDR3 runs to 12 residues. The germline V gene has CDR1 SGHNT and CDR2 YENEEA. V shed 5 bases and J shed 1 base, with 2 bases lying between them. CDR3 residues: CASSENTGELFS. The CDR3 nucleotides read TGTGCCAGCAGCGAGAACACCGGGGAGCTGTTTTCT.

Comment on this clonotype: This sequence may be a read error, since a much larger clone differs from it by one base. The chain carries TRBV12-3 or TRBV12-4 and TRBJ2-7, with D uncertain. This CDR3 spans 15 amino acids. With 7 bases removed from V and 2 bases from J, the gap between germline ends came to 18 bases. The CDR3 here is CASTPQADLAYEQYF. The CDR3 DNA follows: TGTGCCAGCACTCCTCAGGCCGATTTAGCCTACGAGCAGTACTTC.

This clonotype showed up many times. The chain is built from TRBV11-2 and TRBJ1-1; 9 bases align to TRBD1. The CDR3 loop spans 15 amino acids. Germline V lookup: CDR1 SGHAT, CDR2 FQNNGV. The junction had 7 bases not matched to a gene; V was cut back by 5 bases and J by 3 bases. In nucleotides, the CDR3 is TGTGCCAGCAGCCCCGGGACAGGGTGGGACACTGAAGCTTTCTTT. Amino acids: CASSPGTGWDTEAFF. The variable domain in full, with the rest retrieved from reference TRBV11-2 and TRBJ1-1, is EAGVAQSPRYKIIEKRQSVAFWCNPISGHATLYWYQQILGQGPKLLIQFQNNGVVDDSQLPKDRFSAERLKGVDSTLKIQPAKLEDSAVYLCASSPGTGWDTEAFFGQGTRLTVV.